This passage covers 20 T cell receptor beta chains from one sample sequenced in a study of cytomegalovirus exposure and HLA in healthy donors. PCR used 60 Vbeta primers and 13 Jbeta primers. Assay: immunoSEQ multiplex PCR; the TCRdb copy retains only in-frame clones and omits some. The listing records 150,000 to 200,000 clones. The specimen was PBMCs. Source of these receptors: a woman between 18 and 29 years old in good health and CMV-seropositive.

This chain joins TRBV12-5 and TRBJ2-3; D is possibly TRBD2 (6 bases). V was cut by 1 base and J by 4 bases, with 18 bases left in between. The CDR3 contains 17 residues. Germline lookup yields CDR1 LGHNT and CDR2 FRNRAP. CDR3 DNA: TGTGCTAGTGGTTTGGCCCATCCTTGGGGGGAAGCAGATACGCAGTATTTT. It translates to CASGLAHPWGEADTQYF.

The rearrangement uses TRBV6-1 and TRBJ1-5, with a weak D call TRBD1 (6 bases). This CDR3 spans 14 amino acids. Trimming pared 7 bases from V and 5 bases from J, leaving 15 bases between. CDR1 and CDR2 (germline): MNHNS, SASEGT. DNA of the CDR3: TGTGCCAGCAACAGGGACGCCTACGATCAGCCCCAGCATTTT. This gives the protein CASNRDAYDQPQHF.

The V call is TRBV29-1, the J call TRBJ2-1; tentatively, D is TRBD1 (7 bases). Between the trimmed V and J ends, which lost 5 bases and 15 bases, there was a span of 23 bases. Per the germline V gene, CDR1 is SQVTM and CDR2 is ANQGSEA. The CDR3 contains 13 residues. The CDR3 sequence: CSVQTDREVGRFF. DNA of the CDR3: TGCAGCGTTCAAACTGACAGGGAGGTCGGTCGGTTCTTC.

The J gene is TRBJ1-2, the V gene TRBV6-5; 8 positions match TRBD1. V dropped 5 bases and J dropped 6; count of bases not matched to a gene: 5. The V gene's germline CDR1 is MNHEY and CDR2 SVGAGI. This CDR3 has 13 residues. DNA for the CDR3: TGTGCCAGCAGTCACAGGGGGGGGAATGGCTACACCTTC. Amino acid sequence: CASSHRGGNGYTF.

The chain employs TRBV4-1 and TRBJ2-5; D is perhaps TRBD1 (5 bases). Near its end, the DNA agrees better with TRBJ2-7, so the J call may be wrong. The CDR3 sequence is 14 residues long. Per germline, CDR1 MGHRA and CDR2 YSYEKL. In DNA form, the CDR3 reads TGCGCCAGCAGCCAAGGACAGTCCCCCTACGAGCAGTACTTC. It is translated as CASSQGQSPYEQYF.

V and J are TRBV5-1 and TRBJ2-1; a possible D gene is TRBD2 (5 bases). Trimming cost V 4 bases and J 6 bases, with 17 bases left between them. The CDR3 sequence is 15 residues long. The germline CDR1 and CDR2 sequences are SGHRS and YFSETQ. CDR3 residues: CASSLRTGPFNEQFF. In DNA, the CDR3 is TGCGCCAGCAGCCTAAGGACTGGGCCCTTCAATGAGCAGTTCTTC. Variable domain in full (rest from reference TRBV5-1 and TRBJ2-1): KAGVTQTPRYLIKTRGQQVTLSCSPISGHRSVSWYQQTPGQGLQFLFEYFSETQRNKGNFPGRFSGRQFSNSRSEMNVSTLELGDSALYLCASSLRTGPFNEQFFGPGTRLTVL.

The gene calls are TRBV18 and TRBJ1-3; TRBD1 matches 9 bases. This CDR3 spans 17 amino acids. Losses at the gene ends were 5 bases for V and 0 bases for J; bases not matched to a gene: 8. Germline CDR1 is KGHSH and CDR2 is LQKENI. The CDR3 loop is CASSAAGQGRSGNTIYF. In DNA, the CDR3 is TGTGCCAGCTCAGCAGCGGGACAGGGACGCTCTGGAAACACCATATATTTT.

The chain carries TRBV5-1 and TRBJ2-3; 8 positions agree with TRBD2. Germline loops: CDR1 SGHRS, CDR2 YFSETQ. V trimming: 1 base; J trimming: 1 base; junction bases outside the gene matches: 5. This CDR3 spans 16 amino acids. CDR3 region: CASSLSVRGGTDTQYF. For the CDR3, the DNA is TGCGCCAGCAGCTTGAGCGTGCGGGGGGGCACAGATACGCAGTATTTT.

The J gene is TRBJ2-1, the V gene TRBV6-1; 11 nucleotides agree with TRBD2. The germline gives CDR1 MNHNS, CDR2 SASEGT. V gave up 5 bases and J gave up 6 bases; unmatched junction bases: 6. The CDR3 consists of 15 residues. CDR3 loop: CASSLHSGRANEQFF. As DNA, the CDR3 is TGTGCCAGCAGTCTCCATAGCGGGAGGGCCAATGAGCAGTTCTTC.

J is TRBJ1-5 and V is TRBV15, with D tentatively TRBD1 (6 bases). This CDR3 is 15 amino acids long. From germline, CDR1 is LNHNV and CDR2 YYDKDF (reference sequence). Trimming took 3 bases from V and 5 from J, leaving 14 bases between them. DNA of the CDR3: TGTGCCACCAGCAGCGGCAGGACAGATTATCAGCCCCAGCATTTT. This translates into CATSSGRTDYQPQHF.

The chain links TRBV5-1 to TRBJ2-2; D is perhaps TRBD2 (5 bases). V lost 0 bases to trimming and J lost 0 bases, with 9 bases between them. The germline CDR1 and CDR2 sequences are SGHRS and YFSETQ. The CDR3 covers 16 residues. CDR3 in amino acids: CASSLESGSNTGELFF. In DNA form, the CDR3 reads TGCGCCAGCAGCTTGGAAAGCGGATCGAACACCGGGGAGCTGTTTTTT.

The chain joins TRBV11-2 to TRBJ2-1; D possibly corresponds to TRBD2 (5 bases). Germline CDR1 is SGHAT and CDR2 is FQNNGV. Trimming took off 5 bases at V and 7 bases at J, with 21 bases between the two ends. The CDR3 is made up of 16 amino acids. CDR3 bases: TGTGCCAGCAGCCCCATATGGGGAGATGAGGAAAATGAGCAGTTCTTC. It is translated as CASSPIWGDEENEQFF.

The genes are TRBV11-2 and TRBJ2-3; 12 nucleotides line up with TRBD2. Trimming removed 2 bases from V and 6 bases from J; junction bases left unmatched: 3. The germline V gene has CDR1 SGHAT and CDR2 FQNNGV. The CDR3 length is 15 residues. For the CDR3, the DNA is TGTGCCAGCAGCTTACCTAGCGGGAGGGTGGATACGCAGTATTTT. Translated: CASSLPSGRVDTQYF.

The chain is built from TRBV5-1 and TRBJ1-1; D perhaps matches TRBD1 (6 bases). CDR3 length: 15 amino acids. Trimming took off 1 base at V and 4 bases at J, with 14 bases between the two ends. CDR1 is SGHRS and CDR2 is YFSETQ in the germline V gene. The CDR3 DNA is TGCGCCAGCAGCTTGTTGACAGGTTTGGGCACTGAAGCTTTCTTT. Its translation: CASSLLTGLGTEAFF.

The CDR3 DNA reads TGTGCCAGTAGTGCTCTGGCGCGGGGGGTATACAATGAGCAGTTCTTC. It is translated as CASSALARGVYNEQFF. The gene calls are TRBV19 and TRBJ2-1, with 8 positions matching TRBD2. The CDR3 length is 16 residues. Trimming cost V 5 bases and J 4 bases; bases outside gene matches: 10. Germline values: CDR1 LNHDA, CDR2 SQIVND (reference sequence).

The rearrangement links TRBV5-6 to TRBJ1-2, with 7 bases aligning to TRBD1. This CDR3 comprises 14 residues. The V segment lost 5 bases and the J segment 5 bases; nucleotides outside the gene matches: 9. The germline V gene has CDR1 SGHDT and CDR2 YYEEEE. CDR3 residues: CASRGQNLNYGYTF. The CDR3 region has the DNA TGTGCCAGCAGGGGACAGAATCTGAATTATGGCTACACCTTC.

The rearrangement uses TRBV2 and TRBJ2-7; a weak D match, TRBD2 (5 bases). Per the germline V gene, CDR1 is SNHLY and CDR2 is FYNNEI. This CDR3 contains 13 residues. V lost 4 bases and J lost 3, with 10 bases in between. In DNA, the CDR3 is TGTGCCAGCAGTGTGGGAGTCAGCTACGAGCAGTACTTC. Residues: CASSVGVSYEQYF.

CDR3 in amino acids: CASKVGTGEVYGYTF. The CDR3 nucleotides read TGCGCCAGCAAGGTCGGGACAGGGGAAGTCTATGGCTACACCTTC. V usage is TRBV5-1 and J usage is TRBJ1-2; the match to TRBD1 covers 10 bases. The CDR3 length is 15 residues. The germline gives CDR1 SGHRS, CDR2 YFSETQ. V was clipped by 6 bases and J by 4 bases; unmatched bases: 9.

The chain links TRBV4-3 to TRBJ1-3; D is perhaps TRBD1 (6 bases). CDR3 length equals 15 residues. Trimming left V 1 base short and J 2 bases short, with 9 bases between. Per germline, CDR1 LGHNA and CDR2 YSLEER. The CDR3 bases are TGCGCCAGCAGCCAAGCAAGGGGGACTGGAAACACCATATATTTT. Translated, it gives CASSQARGTGNTIYF.

In DNA, the CDR3 is TGTGCCTGGAGTAAACAGGACCTGAACACTGAAGCTTTCTTT. Protein sequence: CAWSKQDLNTEAFF. The V and J genes are TRBV30 and TRBJ1-1; D possibly corresponds to TRBD1 (5 bases). The CDR3 length is 14 residues. V lost 2 bases and J 0 bases, leaving 10 bases between the germline ends. Germline loops: CDR1 GTSNPN, CDR2 SVGIG (reference sequence).